This TCR beta chain comes out of a study of T-cell reconstitution after alpha-beta-depleted transplantation in children. Germline V gives CDR1 LNHNV, CDR2 YYDKDF (reference sequence). The CDR3 runs to 15 residues. V was clipped by 0 bases and J by 7 bases, with 12 bases between them. This clonotype has only a few counts. A library of TCRbeta sequences, prepared with unique molecular identifiers, was generated. MiXCR was run by TCRdb on the PCR reads, yielding one entry per CDR3 protein. This table holds a few hundred thousand distinct CDR3 sequences, 13% found once. The TCR comes from a human donor who donated a stem cell graft to a child with Fanconi anemia. The specimen was PBMCs, collected from the stem cell graft. This chain links TRBV15 with TRBJ2-2, with D unresolved. The CDR3 bases are TGTGCCACCAGCAGAGATGGGAATCGAGGCGGGGAGCTGTTTTTT. Protein product: CATSRDGNRGGELFF.